The 2 T cell receptor beta chains below come from one sample, sequenced in a study of tumor and adjacent non-tumor tissue in lung cancer. No cell sorting was done before RNA was extracted from the tissue. This non-tumor lung sample came from over 3 cm beyond the tumor edge. The library came from three nested PCR rounds adapted from ARM-PCR protocols. TCRdb reprocessed the multiplex PCR reads with MiXCR, giving one entry per CDR3 protein. The table has almost 75,000 distinct CDR3 sequences, around two thirds seen once. Material: distant non-tumor lung tissue. These receptors were collected from a woman between 45 and 60 years old with non-small cell lung cancer.

On this clonotype: This sequence may be a read error, since a much larger clone differs from it by one base. CDR3 DNA sequence: TGTGCCAGCAGTGAGGACAGGGGTCAGCCCCAGCTTTTT. It codes for CASSEDRGQPQLF. V and J are TRBV6-1 and TRBJ1-5; TRBD1 matches 9 bases. The CDR3 contains 13 residues. Germline-derived CDR1 and CDR2 are MNHNS and SASEGT.

Worth noting for this clonotype: The missing conserved phenylalanine or tryptophan at the end of this CDR3 makes a read error likely. This chain joins TRBV12-3 or TRBV12-4 and TRBJ2-5; TRBD1 agrees at 7 bases. The CDR3 is 16 residues long. The CDR3 bases are TGTGCCGGCAGTCGCAACAGGGGACCTTTATCAGAGACCCAGTACCTC. Translated, it gives CAGSRNRGPLSETQYL.